One and the same sample provided the 10 T cell receptor beta chains below, sequenced in a study of siplizumab effects on memory and regulatory T cells. Some clones are missing from TCRdb's copy, which holds only in-frame ones; the method was immunoSEQ multiplex PCR. The table includes about 98,000 clones, around nine tenths detected once. Sequencing was carried out using CD4+ T cells sorted from blood. The receptors stem from a human donor in good health.

The chain is built from TRBV5-1 and TRBJ2-1; a weak D match, TRBD1 (6 bases). V gave up 0 bases and J gave up 5 bases, with 12 bases separating them. This CDR3 is 15 amino acids long. In germline, CDR1 is SGHRS, CDR2 YFSETQ. CDR3 protein: CASSLARDKNNEQFF. CDR3 nucleotides: TGCGCCAGCAGCTTGGCCCGGGACAAGAACAATGAGCAGTTCTTC.

V usage is TRBV7-6 and J usage is TRBJ1-1; D unresolved. Trimming took 5 bases from V and 3 from J, leaving 7 bases between them. The germline gives CDR1 SGHVS, CDR2 FNYEAQ. The CDR3 length is 12 residues. CDR3: CASSGRDTEAFF. The CDR3 DNA reads as TGTGCCAGCAGCGGGCGGGACACTGAAGCTTTCTTT.

As DNA, the CDR3 is TGTGCCAGCAGTCAAGACCCCGGGACCCAGTGGACCCAGTACTTC. Its protein product is CASSQDPGTQWTQYF. This chain joins TRBV27 and TRBJ2-5, with D perhaps TRBD1 or TRBD2 (5 bases each). V shed 5 bases and J shed 7 bases, with 20 bases lying between them. The CDR3 sequence is 15 residues long. The germline V gene encodes CDR1 MNHEY and CDR2 SMNVEV (reference sequence).

This chain joins TRBV29-1 and TRBJ1-2; D perhaps matches TRBD1 (5 bases). Per germline, CDR1 SQVTM and CDR2 ANQGSEA. The CDR3 spans 12 residues. The germline V and J ends were trimmed by 4 bases and 8 bases, with 14 bases remaining between them. This CDR3 reads CSVVRVGNGYTF. In DNA form, the CDR3 reads TGCAGCGTTGTCAGGGTAGGAAACGGCTACACCTTC. Using reference TRBV29-1 and TRBJ1-2 for the parts outside the CDR3, the full variable domain is SAVISQKPSRDICQRGTSLTIQCQVDSQVTMMFWYRQQPGQSLTLIATANQGSEATYESGFVIDKFPISRPNLTFSTLTVSNMSPEDSSIYLCSVVRVGNGYTFGSGTRLTVV.

This sequence joins TRBV18 and TRBJ2-3, with 11 positions matching TRBD1. This CDR3 comprises 17 residues. V dropped 4 bases and J dropped 3; count of bases not matched to a gene: 9. Germline values: CDR1 KGHSH, CDR2 LQKENI. CDR3 nucleotide sequence: TGTGCCAGCTCACTGTCTCCGGGACAGGGGGGAACAGATACGCAGTATTTT. It codes for CASSLSPGQGGTDTQYF. The whole variable domain, filled in from reference TRBV18 and TRBJ2-3, reads NAGVMQNPRHLVRRRGQEARLRCSPMKGHSHVYWYRQLPEEGLKFMVYLQKENIIDESGMPKERFSAEFPKEGPSILRIQQVVRGDSAAYFCASSLSPGQGGTDTQYFGPGTRLTVL.

V gene TRBV28 combines with J gene TRBJ2-7, with D maybe TRBD2 (5 bases). CDR1 and CDR2 (germline): MDHEN, SYDVKM. The germline V and J ends were trimmed by 3 bases and 2 bases, with 11 bases remaining between them. The CDR3 length is 14 residues. CDR3 sequence reads: CASSFGGTAYEQYF. The CDR3 region has the DNA TGTGCCAGCAGTTTTGGAGGAACGGCCTACGAGCAGTACTTC.

V is TRBV19 and J is TRBJ2-1; 8 nucleotides match TRBD2. Trimming took 3 bases from V and 7 from J; bases not matched to a gene: 8. The germline V gene has CDR1 LNHDA and CDR2 SQIVND (reference sequence). The CDR3 is 15 residues long. Here the CDR3 reads CASSIISGGLNEQFF. The CDR3 DNA reads TGTGCCAGTAGTATCATTTCGGGAGGGCTGAATGAGCAGTTCTTC.

With respect to this clone: Other nucleotide sequences from this sample produce the same CDR3. V is TRBV13 and J is TRBJ2-7, with a weak D call TRBD2 (5 bases). In germline, CDR1 is PRHDT, CDR2 FYEKMQ (reference sequence). Trimming removed 5 bases at V and 6 bases at J, with 23 bases between. This CDR3 has 16 amino acids. In DNA, the CDR3 is TGTGCCAGCAGCCTATATATCTCGGCCTCTCGGGGCGAGCAGTACTTC. This encodes CASSLYISASRGEQYF. The whole variable domain, remainder taken from reference TRBV13 and TRBJ2-7, is AAGVIQSPRHLIKEKRETATLKCYPIPRHDTVYWYQQGPGQDPQFLISFYEKMQSDKGSIPDRFSAQQFSDYHSELNMSSLELGDSALYFCASSLYISASRGEQYFGPGTRLTVT.

The rearrangement links TRBV7-2 to TRBJ2-3; D may correspond to TRBD1 or TRBD2 (5 bases each). V was pared by 5 bases and J by 5 bases, with 20 bases between. CDR3 length equals 16 residues. Germline V gene lookup returns CDR1 SGHTA and CDR2 FQGNSA. The CDR3 loop is CASSKRPQGGGDTQYF. CDR3 nucleotide sequence: TGTGCCAGCAGCAAAAGGCCCCAGGGTGGAGGAGATACGCAGTATTTT.

The gene calls are TRBV15 and TRBJ2-3; the match to TRBD1 covers 7 bases. This CDR3 is built from 14 residues. In germline, CDR1 is LNHNV, CDR2 YYDKDF (reference sequence). J gave up 1 base and V 11 bases, and 9 bases lay outside the gene matches. The CDR3 spells CAANRGKGTDTQYF. The CDR3, as DNA: TGTGCCGCCAACAGGGGAAAAGGCACAGATACGCAGTATTTT. Drawing the rest from reference TRBV15 and TRBJ2-3, the complete variable domain is DAMVIQNPRYQVTQFGKPVTLSCSQTLNHNVMYWYQQKSSQAPKLLFHYYDKDFNNEADTPDNFQSRRPNTSFCFLDIRSPGLGDTAMYLCAANRGKGTDTQYFGPGTRLTVL.